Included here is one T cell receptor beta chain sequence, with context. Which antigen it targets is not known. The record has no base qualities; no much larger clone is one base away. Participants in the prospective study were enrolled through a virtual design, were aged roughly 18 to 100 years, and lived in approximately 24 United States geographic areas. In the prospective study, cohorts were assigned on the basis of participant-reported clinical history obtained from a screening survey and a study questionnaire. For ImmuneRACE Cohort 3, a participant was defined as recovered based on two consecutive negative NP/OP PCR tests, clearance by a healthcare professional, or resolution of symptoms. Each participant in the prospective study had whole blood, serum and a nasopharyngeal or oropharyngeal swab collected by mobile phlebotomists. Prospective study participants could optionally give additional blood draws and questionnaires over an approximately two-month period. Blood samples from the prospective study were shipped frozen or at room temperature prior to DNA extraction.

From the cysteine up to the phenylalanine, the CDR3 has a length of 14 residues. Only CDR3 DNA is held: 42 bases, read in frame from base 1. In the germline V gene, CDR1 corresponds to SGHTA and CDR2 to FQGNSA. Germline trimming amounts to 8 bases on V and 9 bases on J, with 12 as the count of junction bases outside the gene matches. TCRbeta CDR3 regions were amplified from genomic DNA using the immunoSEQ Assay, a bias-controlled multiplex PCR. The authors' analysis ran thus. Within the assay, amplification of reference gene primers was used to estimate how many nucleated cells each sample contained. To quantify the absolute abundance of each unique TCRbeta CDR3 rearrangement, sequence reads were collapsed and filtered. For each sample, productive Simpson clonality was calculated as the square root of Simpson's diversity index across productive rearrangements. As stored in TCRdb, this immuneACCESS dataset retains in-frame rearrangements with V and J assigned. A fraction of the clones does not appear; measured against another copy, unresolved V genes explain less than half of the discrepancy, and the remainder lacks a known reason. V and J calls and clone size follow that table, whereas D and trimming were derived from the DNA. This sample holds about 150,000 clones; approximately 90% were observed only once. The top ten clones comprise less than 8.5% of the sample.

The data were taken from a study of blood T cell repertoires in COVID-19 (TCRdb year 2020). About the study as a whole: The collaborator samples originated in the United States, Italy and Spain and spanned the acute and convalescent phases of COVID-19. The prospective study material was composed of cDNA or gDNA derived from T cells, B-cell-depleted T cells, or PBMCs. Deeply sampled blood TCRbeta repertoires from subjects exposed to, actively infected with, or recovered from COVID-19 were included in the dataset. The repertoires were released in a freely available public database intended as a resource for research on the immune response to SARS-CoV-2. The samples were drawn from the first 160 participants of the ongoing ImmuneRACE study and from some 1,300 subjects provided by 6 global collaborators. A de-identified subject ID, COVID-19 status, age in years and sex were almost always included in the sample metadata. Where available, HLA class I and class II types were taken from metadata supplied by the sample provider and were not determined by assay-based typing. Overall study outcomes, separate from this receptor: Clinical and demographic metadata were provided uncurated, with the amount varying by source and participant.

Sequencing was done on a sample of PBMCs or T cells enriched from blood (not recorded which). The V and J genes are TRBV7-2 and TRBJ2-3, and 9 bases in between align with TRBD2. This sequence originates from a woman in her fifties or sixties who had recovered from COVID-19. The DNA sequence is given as TGTGCCAGCTTTCCAGCGGGGGGTTCTGGGACGCAGTATTTT. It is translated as CASFPAGGSGTQYF.